Each of the 30 T cell receptor beta chains below was sequenced from the same sample in a study of shared clonotypes between healthy human individuals. Assay used: immunoSEQ multiplex PCR; TCRdb lists only in-frame clones, some missing. The table includes 2 million to 2.5 million clones, 85% to 95% detected once. The specimen was naive CD4+ T cells from PBMCs. Subset described: CD45RA+ positively selected. All receptors derive from a man younger than 35 in good health. Some clones in this sample may be carry-over from other donors' samples.

The CDR3 loop reads CASLTSGTRYGEQFF. CDR3 nucleotide sequence: TGTGCCAGTCTTACCTCCGGGACTAGATACGGTGAGCAGTTCTTC. V gene TRBV28 combines with J gene TRBJ2-1; TRBD2 aligns across 8 bases. This CDR3 is 15 amino acids long. With V trimmed by 9 bases and J by 9 bases, 16 bases remained unmatched. Germline V gene lookup returns CDR1 MDHEN and CDR2 SYDVKM.

This sequence joins TRBV19 and TRBJ1-1; perhaps TRBD1 as D (5 bases). CDR1 is LNHDA and CDR2 is SQIVND in the germline V gene (reference sequence). Trimming left V 2 bases short and J 5 bases short, with 15 bases between. This CDR3 contains 15 residues. The CDR3 loop is CASSIRGPRRTEAFF. CDR3 nucleotide sequence: TGTGCCAGTAGTATACGGGGCCCAAGGAGGACTGAAGCTTTCTTT.

The chain links TRBV27 to TRBJ2-7; 8 positions agree with TRBD2. V lost 8 bases to trimming and J lost 7 bases; unmatched junction nucleotides: 13. CDR1 is MNHEY, CDR2 SMNVEV, per germline (reference sequence). The CDR3 sequence is 14 residues long. CDR3 loop: CASPMSGGVGEQYF. The CDR3 bases are TGTGCCAGCCCGATGTCGGGAGGGGTGGGAGAGCAGTACTTC.

The genes are TRBV4-1 and TRBJ2-7; the D gene is possibly TRBD1 (6 bases). The CDR3 sequence is 16 residues long. Deletions cut 4 bases from V and 2 bases from J, with 18 bases between. The germline V gene encodes CDR1 MGHRA and CDR2 YSYEKL. The CDR3 is CASSLRDVTGAYEQYF. DNA of the CDR3: TGCGCCAGCAGCCTCCGAGATGTGACAGGCGCCTACGAGCAGTACTTC.

In this sample, this clone turned up once. The rearrangement uses TRBV14 and TRBJ1-1; unclear D gene. The CDR3 covers 13 residues. V lost 0 bases and J 4 bases, leaving 6 bases between the germline ends. Germline CDR1 SGHDN, CDR2 FVKESK. CDR3 protein: CASSQDMGTEAFF. In DNA, the CDR3 is TGTGCCAGCAGCCAAGATATGGGCACTGAAGCTTTCTTT.

The chain couples TRBV15 to TRBJ1-2; TRBD1 is a possible D gene (5 bases). The germline gives CDR1 LNHNV, CDR2 YYDKDF (reference sequence). CDR3 size: 13 residues. Trimming took off 1 base at V and 6 bases at J, with 9 bases between the two ends. CDR3 bases: TGTGCCACCAGCAGAGCAGGGTCGGATGGCTACACCTTC. Translating it yields CATSRAGSDGYTF.

This clone was recorded only once. The chain uses TRBV18 and TRBJ2-1, with TRBD1 identical over 7 bases. Germline CDR1 and CDR2: KGHSH and LQKENI. CDR3 length equals 16 residues. The V and J ends lost 1 base and 3 bases, in that order; junction bases with no gene match: 6. The DNA of the CDR3 is TGTGCCAGCTCACCACAGGGGGCGTTCGACTACAATGAGCAGTTCTTC. This encodes CASSPQGAFDYNEQFF.

This sequence joins TRBV5-8 and TRBJ1-2; D is unclear. Germline CDR1 and CDR2: SGHTS and YDEGEE. V gave up 1 base and J gave up 3 bases, with 13 bases separating them. The CDR3 consists of 15 residues. The CDR3 reads CASSLSLSADYGYTF. CDR3 DNA: TGTGCCAGCAGCTTGTCACTGTCGGCAGACTATGGCTACACCTTC.

The chain uses TRBV28 and TRBJ1-2, with 8 nucleotides matching TRBD1. With 5 bases clipped from V and 3 bases from J, the junction kept 8 bases outside the gene matches. The V gene's germline CDR1 is MDHEN and CDR2 SYDVKM. This CDR3 spans 15 amino acids. The DNA of the CDR3 is TGTGCCAGCAGTACCCCAGGGGGCGCCGACTATGGCTACACCTTC. It codes for CASSTPGGADYGYTF.

J is TRBJ1-2 and V is TRBV27, with 7 bases that match TRBD1. Unmatched junction bases numbered 6, after V lost 5 bases and J lost 0 bases. The length of the CDR3 is 15 residues. Germline V lookup: CDR1 MNHEY, CDR2 SMNVEV (reference sequence). CDR3 DNA: TGTGCCAGCAGTCCCCGGACAGGAGCTAACTATGGCTACACCTTC. The encoded protein is CASSPRTGANYGYTF.

The chain joins TRBV29-1 to TRBJ1-2, with 7 bases that match TRBD1. Germline-derived CDR1 and CDR2 are SQVTM and ANQGSEA. The CDR3 has 14 amino acids. Unmatched junction bases numbered 9, after V lost 6 bases and J lost 2 bases. CDR3 coding DNA: TGCAGCGTCAATAAGGGGGCCTCCAACTATGGCTACACCTTC. Its protein is CSVNKGASNYGYTF. Looking up the rest from reference TRBV29-1 and TRBJ1-2 gives the full variable domain: SAVISQKPSRDICQRGTSLTIQCQVDSQVTMMFWYRQQPGQSLTLIATANQGSEATYESGFVIDKFPISRPNLTFSTLTVSNMSPEDSSIYLCSVNKGASNYGYTFGSGTRLTVV.

The chain links TRBV28 to TRBJ2-3, with 8 bases lining up with TRBD2. The V and J ends lost 7 bases and 1 base, in that order; junction bases with no gene match: 13. CDR3 size: 17 residues. CDR1 is MDHEN and CDR2 is SYDVKM in the germline V gene. CDR3 residues: CASTPRGGRGGTDTQYF. CDR3 nucleotide sequence: TGTGCCAGCACCCCCCGGGGGGGGCGGGGGGGCACAGATACGCAGTATTTT.

J is TRBJ2-5 and V is TRBV11-2; 12 bases agree with TRBD2. The CDR3 runs 17 residues. Trimming took 0 bases from V and 5 from J; bases not matched to a gene: 7. The germline CDR1 and CDR2 sequences are SGHAT and FQNNGV. The CDR3 DNA follows: TGTGCCAGCAGCTTAGATCCCACTAGCGGGAGGAGGGAGACCCAGTACTTC. Encoded protein: CASSLDPTSGRRETQYF.

The rearrangement uses TRBV30 and TRBJ2-6; no definite D call. V gave up 3 bases and J gave up 1 base, with 13 bases separating them. This CDR3 has 16 residues. Germline V gives CDR1 GTSNPN, CDR2 SVGIG (reference sequence). The CDR3 region has the DNA TGTGCCTGGAGACCGAGACCCTTTTCTGGGGCCAACGTCCTGACTTTC. Protein sequence: CAWRPRPFSGANVLTF.

The chain is built from TRBV7-3 and TRBJ1-1, with no clear D. The CDR3 has 19 residues. Trimming removed 5 bases from V and 5 bases from J, with 30 bases in between. From germline, CDR1 is SGHTA and CDR2 FQGTGA. The CDR3 reads CASSLRARSGLEGVTEAFF. The CDR3 DNA sequence: TGTGCCAGCAGCCTAAGGGCCCGATCGGGCCTCGAAGGAGTAACTGAAGCTTTCTTT.

The table lists this clone with a few counts. The sample contains more than one DNA sequence encoding this CDR3. The chain is built from TRBV28 and TRBJ2-1, with D perhaps matching TRBD2 (5 bases). Trimming stripped 2 bases from V and 6 bases from J, with 11 bases between. Germline CDR1 reads MDHEN; CDR2 reads SYDVKM. The CDR3 has 14 residues. CDR3 DNA: TGTGCCAGCAGTTTAGGGTTGGCGGGCAATGAGCAGTTCTTC. Translating it yields CASSLGLAGNEQFF.

This sequence joins TRBV7-2 and TRBJ1-2, with D possibly TRBD1 on 6 matching bases. V lost 5 bases to trimming and J lost 2 bases, with 15 bases between them. The CDR3 runs 15 residues. The germline V gene has CDR1 SGHTA and CDR2 FQGNSA. This CDR3 reads CASSPSSTGNYGYTF. CDR3 coding DNA: TGTGCCAGCAGCCCAAGCTCAACAGGGAACTATGGCTACACCTTC.

The table lists this clone with a few counts. The rearrangement joins TRBV10-3 to TRBJ2-2, with a tentative D call TRBD1 (6 bases). CDR1 is ENHRY, CDR2 SYGVKD, per germline. The germline V and J ends were trimmed by 6 bases and 5 bases, with 13 bases remaining between them. This CDR3 spans 14 amino acids. CDR3 in DNA: TGTGCCATCAGAACAGGGTCTAGGACCGGGGAGCTGTTTTTT. It codes for CAIRTGSRTGELFF.

Of note for this clone: Different DNA sequences within this sample yield the same CDR3. The chain employs TRBV9 and TRBJ2-1; 7 bases align to TRBD2. Losses at the gene ends were 0 bases for V and 4 bases for J; bases not matched to a gene: 4. CDR1 SGDLS and CDR2 YYNGEE come from the germline V gene. This CDR3 has 15 amino acids. CDR3 protein: CASSVEGDYYNEQFF. In nucleotides, the CDR3 is TGTGCCAGCAGCGTAGAAGGGGACTATTACAATGAGCAGTTCTTC.

The genes are TRBV2 and TRBJ1-2, with a weak D call TRBD1 (6 bases). The V gene's germline CDR1 is SNHLY and CDR2 FYNNEI. The germline V and J ends were trimmed by 2 bases and 1 base, with 14 bases remaining between them. The CDR3 has 16 residues. The CDR3 loop reads CASSETRQVVNYGYTF. For the CDR3, the DNA is TGTGCCAGCAGTGAAACCCGACAGGTTGTTAACTATGGCTACACCTTC.

The chain uses TRBV25-1 and TRBJ1-3; no clear D gene. This CDR3 region has 14 residues. Germline CDR1 is MGHDK and CDR2 is SYGVNS. V lost 7 bases, J lost 2 bases, and 12 bases lay in between. In DNA form, the CDR3 reads TGTGCCAGCACCGACGGTCCAACTGGAAACACCATATATTTT. Its protein product is CASTDGPTGNTIYF.

This clone was seen only once. This chain joins TRBV11-3 and TRBJ2-7, with no clear D. Germline V gene data show CDR1 as SGHNT and CDR2 as YENEEA. This CDR3 is 16 amino acids long. V dropped 3 bases and J dropped 0 bases, with 15 bases sitting between them. The CDR3 bases are TGTGCCAGCAGCTTTAGGTTCCCCGCTAGCTCCTACGAGCAGTACTTC. Its translation is CASSFRFPASSYEQYF.

J is TRBJ2-7 and V is TRBV9; D might be TRBD2 (5 bases). Looked up from germline, CDR1 is SGDLS and CDR2 is YYNGEE. This CDR3 spans 16 amino acids. The ends were cut back, 0 bases at V and 0 bases at J, with 13 bases in the middle. The CDR3 loop is CASSVGGAPSSYEQYF. The CDR3 DNA sequence: TGTGCCAGCAGCGTAGGGGGAGCGCCTAGCTCCTACGAGCAGTACTTC.

The chain carries TRBV7-7 and TRBJ2-7; 7 bases match TRBD2. Trimming took 6 bases from V and 2 from J; bases not matched to a gene: 13. CDR3 length: 16 residues. Germline-derived CDR1 and CDR2 are SSHAT and FNYEAQ (reference sequence). The CDR3 spells CASSSQWRERTYEQYF. As DNA, the CDR3 is TGTGCCAGCAGTTCCCAGTGGCGGGAGAGGACCTACGAGCAGTACTTC.

The CDR3 loop is CASSFSGTIRYTF. In DNA, the CDR3 is TGTGCCAGCAGCTTTTCCGGGACGATACGCTACACCTTC. The chain recombines TRBV6-1 with TRBJ1-2; D might be TRBD1 (5 bases). CDR1 and CDR2 from the germline V gene are MNHNS and SASEGT. V was cut by 6 bases and J by 9 bases, with 17 bases left in between. The length of the CDR3 is 13 residues.

The rearrangement joins TRBV18 to TRBJ1-1; D unresolved. This CDR3 has 14 residues. Germline V gene data show CDR1 as KGHSH and CDR2 as LQKENI. V was clipped by 1 base and J by 5 bases, with 11 bases between them. In nucleotides, the CDR3 is TGTGCCAGCTCACCACAGGTCCTGAGGACTGAAGCTTTCTTT. Translated: CASSPQVLRTEAFF. The variable domain in full, completed from reference TRBV18 and TRBJ1-1, reads NAGVMQNPRHLVRRRGQEARLRCSPMKGHSHVYWYRQLPEEGLKFMVYLQKENIIDESGMPKERFSAEFPKEGPSILRIQQVVRGDSAAYFCASSPQVLRTEAFFGQGTRLTVV.

This clone was seen a handful of times. V is TRBV28 and J is TRBJ1-5, with 8 bases fitting TRBD1. With 6 bases clipped from V and 6 bases from J, the junction kept 7 bases outside the gene matches. The CDR3 loop spans 14 amino acids. Germline V lookup: CDR1 MDHEN, CDR2 SYDVKM. CDR3 bases: TGTGCCAGCAGCCTGACAGGGGTTAGTCAGCCCCAGCATTTT. Translating it yields CASSLTGVSQPQHF.

This chain connects TRBV7-8 to TRBJ2-7; 9 positions match TRBD2. This CDR3 spans 15 amino acids. The trim removed 0 bases at V and 2 bases at J, leaving 2 bases unmatched. Germline CDR1 SGHVS, CDR2 FQNEAQ. The CDR3 region is CASSLASSGAYEQYF. The DNA for the CDR3 is TGTGCCAGCAGCTTAGCGTCTAGCGGGGCCTACGAGCAGTACTTC. Together with reference TRBV7-8 and TRBJ2-7, the CDR3 gives the full variable domain: GAGVSQSPRYKVAKRGQDVALRCDPISGHVSLFWYQQALGQGPEFLTYFQNEAQLDKSGLPSDRFFAERPEGSVSTLKIQRTQQEDSAVYLCASSLASSGAYEQYFGPGTRLTVT.

Worth noting for this clone: The sample holds other DNA sequences that translate to the same CDR3. The genes are TRBV2 and TRBJ2-4; D is possibly TRBD1 (6 bases). CDR1 is SNHLY and CDR2 is FYNNEI in the germline V gene. This CDR3 is built from 12 residues. Trimming cost V 6 bases and J 3 bases, with 6 bases left between them. The CDR3 bases are TGTGCCAGCAGGGACAGCAAAAACATTCAGTACTTC. Protein: CASRDSKNIQYF.

This clone showed up just once. The sample contains more than one DNA sequence encoding this CDR3. The chain uses TRBV28 and TRBJ1-2, with TRBD1 as a possible D gene (5 bases). Germline V CDR1 and CDR2: MDHEN, SYDVKM. V gave up 6 bases and J gave up 2 bases, with 7 bases separating them. The CDR3 consists of 12 residues. The CDR3 loop reads CASSAGNYGYTF. In DNA form, the CDR3 reads TGTGCCAGCAGCGCAGGGAACTATGGCTACACCTTC.